These T cell receptor beta chains were read from a single sample in a study of blood T cell repertoires in COVID-19. Produced via immunoSEQ multiplex PCR; TCRdb's table is partial and in-frame only. This table holds roughly 120,000 clones, about 91% found once. Sequenced: peripheral blood. These receptors were obtained from a woman aged 50 to 60 with active or convalescent COVID-19. Each CDR3 is given with its conserved first and last residue. D genes are given only for firm matches. Clone size is stated in some rows and not others, as once, few, many or a class when expanded.

TRBV7-6	TRBD1	few	TRBJ2-5	CASSSKAGQGALETQYF	TGTGCCAGCAGCTCCAAAGCGGGACAGGGGGCGCTGGAGACCCAGTACTTC
TRBV7-2	.	.	TRBJ2-2	CASSPSGYNTGELFF	TGTGCCAGCAGCCCCTCAGGGTACAACACCGGGGAGCTGTTTTTT
TRBV19	TRBD1	.	TRBJ2-1	CASSADRGSWGVDEQFF	TGTGCCAGTAGTGCCGACAGGGGGTCATGGGGGGTGGATGAGCAGTTCTTC
TRBV24-1	.	.	TRBJ2-3	CATGQGKTDTQYF	TGTGCCACCGGGCAGGGGAAGACAGATACGCAGTATTTT
TRBV28	TRBD1	.	TRBJ2-3	CASSFSGGLETDTQYF	TGTGCCAGCAGTTTTTCAGGGGGCCTAGAGACAGATACGCAGTATTTT
TRBV5-6	.	once	TRBJ1-3	CASSLPSSSGNTIYF	TGTGCCAGCAGCCTTCCGTCCAGCTCTGGAAACACCATATATTTT
TRBV28	.	.	TRBJ1-2	CASSFEGNYGYTF	TGTGCCAGCAGTTTCGAGGGTAACTATGGCTACACCTTC
TRBV13	TRBD1	.	TRBJ1-2	CASSSYSGTDTYGYTF	TGTGCCAGCAGCTCCTACTCCGGGACAGACACCTATGGCTACACCTTC
TRBV9	TRBD2	.	TRBJ2-5	CASSVGTSGTETQYF	TGTGCCAGCAGCGTAGGGACTAGCGGGACGGAGACCCAGTACTTC
TRBV19	.	.	TRBJ1-5	CASTSSQPSNQPQHF	TGTGCCAGTACTAGTAGCCAGCCTAGCAATCAGCCCCAGCATTTT
TRBV6-1	.	.	TRBJ2-6	CASSGGLRTSGANVLTF	TGTGCCAGCAGTGGAGGACTCAGAACCTCTGGGGCCAACGTCCTGACTTTC
TRBV4-1	.	.	TRBJ2-7	CASSFDLMGAGYEQYF	TGCGCCAGCAGCTTCGACTTGATGGGTGCCGGCTACGAGCAGTACTTC
TRBV18	.	few	TRBJ2-7	CASSPESSTRPLF	TGTGCCAGCTCACCGGAGAGCTCGACGAGACCGCTCTTC
TRBV7-9	TRBD1	.	TRBJ2-7	CASSLPGQKGEQYF	TGTGCCAGCAGCTTACCGGGACAGAAAGGCGAGCAGTACTTC
TRBV19	.	.	TRBJ1-1	CASSIGPPGLTEAFF	TGTGCCAGTAGTATAGGCCCACCGGGACTGACTGAAGCTTTCTTT
TRBV7-9	.	once	TRBJ1-1	CASSLSQGTNTEAFF	TGTGCCAGCAGCTTAAGCCAGGGAACGAACACTGAAGCTTTCTTT
TRBV30	.	.	TRBJ1-6	CARIRGRKRPPGEISPLHF	TGTGCCCGAATAAGGGGCAGGAAACGCCCCCCGGGAGAGATTTCACCCCTCCACTTT
TRBV5-6	TRBD2	.	TRBJ2-4	CASSLGWSGGRQYF	TGTGCCAGCAGCTTGGGGTGGTCCGGGGGGAGGCAGTACTTC
TRBV11-2	TRBD1	.	TRBJ1-6	CASSSQGLNSPLHF	TGTGCCAGCAGCTCACAGGGGCTAAATTCACCCCTCCACTTT
TRBV18	.	.	TRBJ1-5	CASSPQSNQPQHF	TGTGCCAGCTCACCTCAAAGCAATCAGCCCCAGCATTTT
TRBV25-1	.	.	TRBJ2-2	CASSEYRNTGELFF	TGTGCCAGCAGTGAATACCGGAACACCGGGGAGCTGTTTTTT
TRBV30	.	.	TRBJ1-1	CAWSPGTINTEAFF	TGTGCCTGGAGTCCCGGGACAATAAACACTGAAGCTTTCTTT
TRBV4-3	.	.	TRBJ2-1	CASSQQPGLQSYNEQFF	TGCGCCAGCAGCCAACAACCGGGACTCCAATCCTACAATGAGCAGTTCTTC
TRBV12-3/TRBV12-4	.	.	TRBJ1-2	CASSQGNYGYTF	TGTGCCAGCAGCCAGGGAAACTATGGCTACACCTTC
TRBV7-9	.	.	TRBJ1-2	CASSLEGSGAGYTF	TGTGCCAGCAGCTTAGAGGGATCAGGGGCCGGCTACACCTTC
TRBV19	.	.	TRBJ1-1	CAVSGATEAFF	TGTGCCGTAAGCGGCGCCACTGAAGCTTTCTTT
TRBV28	TRBD1	.	TRBJ1-3	CASSLGTGWFDSGNTIYF	TGTGCCAGCAGTTTGGGGACAGGGTGGTTTGACTCTGGAAACACCATATATTTT
TRBV5-4	TRBD1	.	TRBJ1-2	CASSLAGQRSYGYTF	TGTGCCAGCAGCTTGGCGGGACAGAGATCCTATGGCTACACCTTC
TRBV27	TRBD1	once	TRBJ1-5	CASTPTGGGQPQHF	TGTGCCAGCACCCCGACAGGGGGCGGGCAGCCCCAGCATTTT
TRBV19	TRBD2	once	TRBJ2-4	CASSIGLAGDLAKNIQYF	TGTGCCAGTAGTATCGGTCTAGCGGGAGACCTAGCCAAAAACATTCAGTACTTC
TRBV25-1	TRBD1	.	TRBJ1-5	CASSAAGQGSQPQHF	TGTGCCAGCAGTGCCGCCGGACAGGGAAGTCAGCCCCAGCATTTT
TRBV5-6	.	.	TRBJ2-7	CASSGGTTGPYF	TGTGCCAGCAGCGGGGGGACGACAGGGCCGTACTTC
TRBV6-2/TRBV6-3	.	.	TRBJ2-3	CASSYRTQGREDFSTDTQYF	TGTGCCAGCAGTTACCGTACCCAGGGGAGGGAGGACTTTAGCACAGATACGCAGTATTTT
TRBV9	TRBD2	.	TRBJ2-3	CASSAGTSGGGDTQYF	TGTGCCAGCAGCGCAGGGACTAGCGGGGGAGGGGATACGCAGTATTTT
TRBV28	.	once	TRBJ2-6	CASTGSGANVLTF	TGTGCCAGCACAGGATCTGGGGCCAACGTCCTGACTTTC
TRBV2	.	.	TRBJ2-7	CASSDVAGIYEQYF	TGTGCCAGCAGTGATGTGGCAGGTATCTACGAGCAGTACTTC
TRBV4-3	TRBD1	medium-sized	TRBJ2-7	CASSQGTGPYEQYF	TGCGCCAGCAGCCAAGGGACAGGGCCCTACGAGCAGTACTTC
TRBV27	.	once	TRBJ1-5	CASRRSSGESQHF	TGTGCCAGCAGACGGTCGTCGGGGGAGTCCCAGCATTTT
TRBV19	TRBD1	.	TRBJ1-2	CASTSRDREFDGYTF	TGTGCCAGTACCTCTCGGGACAGGGAGTTTGATGGCTACACCTTC
TRBV6-2/TRBV6-3	.	.	TRBJ1-5	CASSYPKTGNNQPQHF	TGTGCCAGCAGTTACCCGAAAACAGGGAACAATCAGCCCCAGCATTTT
TRBV24-1	.	once	TRBJ2-1	CATSETGYNEQFF	TGTGCCACCAGTGAGACAGGTTACAATGAGCAGTTCTTC
TRBV20-1	.	once	TRBJ2-1	CSLAYRFF	TGCTCTCTAGCGTATCGGTTCTTC
TRBV3-1/TRBV3-2	.	.	TRBJ2-7	CASSPRIGEQYF	TGTGCCAGCAGCCCCCGTATCGGTGAGCAGTACTTC
TRBV30	TRBD1	.	TRBJ2-7	CASLRGKTYEQYF	TGTGCCAGTCTCAGGGGGAAAACCTACGAGCAGTACTTC
TRBV6-6	.	.	TRBJ1-1	CASIPPGRNTEAFF	TGTGCCAGCATCCCCCCCGGGAGGAACACTGAAGCTTTCTTT